The 15 T cell receptor beta chains given below trace back to one sample, sequenced in a study of shared clonotypes between healthy human individuals. Clones were read by immunoSEQ multiplex PCR, and TCRdb kept only the in-frame ones, dropping some. The sample yields around 940,000 clones, approximately 80% seen once. Material: memory CD4+ T cells sorted from blood. Subset described: CD45RA-negative fraction. The receptors derive from a man younger than 35 in good health.

V gene TRBV5-4 combines with J gene TRBJ1-5; D gene unclear. The germline CDR1 and CDR2 sequences are SGHNT and YYREEE (reference sequence). Between the trimmed V and J ends, which lost 3 bases and 5 bases, there was a span of 9 bases. The length of the CDR3 is 13 residues. CDR3 protein: CASSSSWDQPQHF. In nucleotides, the CDR3 is TGTGCCAGCAGCTCCTCGTGGGATCAGCCCCAGCATTTT.

At least ten counts were recorded for this clone. This chain uses TRBV7-2 with TRBJ1-3; D is undetermined. The germline V gene encodes CDR1 SGHTA and CDR2 FQGNSA. The V end was cut by 5 bases, the J end by 2 bases, with 7 bases between. CDR3 length equals 13 residues. The CDR3 nucleotides are TGTGCCAGCAGCCCGGCTGCTGGAAACACCATATATTTT. Translated: CASSPAAGNTIYF.

The V gene is TRBV11-2, the J gene TRBJ2-7; a possible D gene is TRBD2 (6 bases). V was cut by 5 bases and J by 6 bases, with 17 bases left in between. This CDR3 spans 14 amino acids. Germline CDR1 reads SGHAT; CDR2 reads FQNNGV. The CDR3 DNA sequence: TGTGCCAGCAGCCGGGACTGGGGCGGCTTCGAGCAGTACTTC. It yields the protein CASSRDWGGFEQYF.

Details on this clone: The junction does not match germline at one end; this may be a read error. The V and J genes are TRBV11-1 and TRBJ2-3; TRBD2 aligns across 10 bases. This CDR3 has 18 amino acids. CDR1 and CDR2 from the germline V gene are SGHAT and FQDESV (reference sequence). Here the CDR3 reads CASSFNPGTSDPTATQYF. For the CDR3, the DNA is TGTGCCAGCAGCTTCAACCCCGGGACTAGCGACCCAACAGCTACGCAGTATTTT.

There are many counts of this clone. The genes are TRBV7-2 and TRBJ1-1; perhaps TRBD1 as D (5 bases). This CDR3 is 14 amino acids long. Looked up from germline, CDR1 is SGHTA and CDR2 is FQGNSA. V was trimmed by 5 bases and J by 8 bases, leaving 18 bases between them. CDR3 sequence (DNA): TGTGCCAGCAGCCAACTGGGACTTGTAAAAGAAGCTTTCTTT. It yields the protein CASSQLGLVKEAFF.

This clone was picked up one time. The chain's CDR3 is CASRYSAGANEKLFF. CDR3 bases: TGTGCCAGCAGGTATTCGGCAGGTGCTAATGAAAAACTGTTTTTT. This chain uses TRBV5-5 with TRBJ1-4; D remains ambiguous. V lost 5 bases to trimming and J lost 3 bases, with 14 bases between them. Germline values: CDR1 SGHKS, CDR2 YYEKEE (reference sequence). The CDR3 runs 15 residues. The variable domain in full, with the rest retrieved from reference TRBV5-5 and TRBJ1-4, is DAGVTQSPTHLIKTRGQQVTLRCSPISGHKSVSWYQQVLGQGPQFIFQYYEKEERGRGNFPDRFSARQFPNYSSELNVNALLLGDSALYLCASRYSAGANEKLFFGSGTQLSVL.

The chain recombines TRBV30 with TRBJ2-7; no definite D call. Germline V lookup: CDR1 GTSNPN, CDR2 SVGIG (reference sequence). The CDR3 is made up of 14 amino acids. Trimming took off 0 bases at V and 2 bases at J, with 11 bases between the two ends. CDR3 protein: CAWSVRAGPYEQYF. CDR3 nucleotide sequence: TGTGCCTGGAGTGTACGGGCAGGCCCCTACGAGCAGTACTTC.

The V gene is TRBV7-8, the J gene TRBJ1-3, with D perhaps matching TRBD1 (5 bases). The V gene's germline CDR1 is SGHVS and CDR2 FQNEAQ. The CDR3 length is 20 residues. The V and J ends lost 3 bases and 0 bases respectively, with 24 bases between them. CDR3 in amino acids: CASSFVGVGSYSHSGNTIYF. CDR3 nucleotides: TGTGCCAGCAGCTTCGTAGGGGTCGGAAGTTACTCCCACTCTGGAAACACCATATATTTT.

The rearrangement links TRBV30 to TRBJ1-2; 8 bases agree with TRBD1. The CDR3 runs to 14 residues. Germline values: CDR1 GTSNPN, CDR2 SVGIG (reference sequence). Trimming removed 3 bases from V and 4 bases from J; junction bases left unmatched: 7. The CDR3 here is CAWRARQGSYGYTF. CDR3 bases: TGTGCCTGGAGAGCAAGACAGGGGTCCTATGGCTACACCTTC.

The chain employs TRBV7-2 and TRBJ2-7; 10 nucleotides match TRBD2. The CDR3 is 15 residues long. Germline V gene data show CDR1 as SGHTA and CDR2 as FQGNSA. Losses at the gene ends were 4 bases for V and 6 bases for J; bases not matched to a gene: 9. The CDR3 region has the DNA TGTGCCAGCAGCTATCGGGCTAGCGGGAGCTCCGAGCAGTACTTC. This translates into CASSYRASGSSEQYF.

This clone was detected many times. The chain has TRBV29-1 and TRBJ2-6; D call uncertain. This CDR3 comprises 13 residues. CDR1 and CDR2 from the germline V gene are SQVTM and ANQGSEA. Trimming took 4 bases from V and 2 from J, leaving 6 bases between them. In DNA, the CDR3 is TGCAGCGTTGTAGATGCTGGGGCCAACGTCCTGACTTTC. Translating gives CSVVDAGANVLTF.

This clone was counted at least ten times. Other DNA sequences of this sample code for an identical CDR3. V is TRBV9 and J is TRBJ2-2, with 7 bases aligning to TRBD1. After removal of 5 bases from V and 1 base from J, the junction contained 2 bases not matched to a gene. The CDR3 contains 14 residues. Germline CDR1 reads SGDLS; CDR2 reads YYNGEE. The CDR3 DNA reads TGTGCCAGCAGGCGACAGGGGAACACCGGGGAGCTGTTTTTT. It encodes CASRRQGNTGELFF.

The chain employs TRBV11-2 and TRBJ2-3; D may correspond to TRBD1 or TRBD2 (5 bases each). The CDR3 runs 16 residues. Germline V CDR1 and CDR2: SGHAT, FQNNGV. Trimming left V 5 bases short and J 0 bases short, with 15 bases between. In DNA form, the CDR3 reads TGTGCCAGCAGCCCCACCGTCGGGGCTAGCACAGATACGCAGTATTTT. Translated: CASSPTVGASTDTQYF.

J is TRBJ2-5 and V is TRBV2; TRBD2 agrees at 9 bases. The CDR3 consists of 14 residues. Germline assignment: CDR1 SNHLY and CDR2 FYNNEI. The V and J ends lost 5 bases and 1 base, in that order; junction bases with no gene match: 2. In DNA, the CDR3 is TGTGCCAGCAGTTTTAGCGGGAGCCAAGAGACCCAGTACTTC. It yields the protein CASSFSGSQETQYF.

The chain joins TRBV6-6 to TRBJ2-3, with D perhaps given as TRBD1 or TRBD2 (5 bases each). V lost 5 bases to trimming and J lost 13 bases, with 16 bases between them. The CDR3 is made up of 12 amino acids. From germline, CDR1 is MNHNY and CDR2 SVGAGI (reference sequence). The CDR3 region is CASSLGTGREYF. The DNA for the CDR3 is TGTGCCAGCAGTCTCGGGACCGGACGGGAGTATTTT.